One TCR beta chain is described in this entry. The germline gives CDR1 MGHDK, CDR2 SYGVNS. J was trimmed by 6 bases and V by 3 bases; bases with no gene match: 10. This CDR3 contains 16 residues. The diagnostic basis comprised clinical symptoms, serum thyroxine and TRAb, thyroid ultrasound and orbital computed tomography. Amplification of TCR beta CDR3 regions used RNA as the template. The HTBI primer set was used in a first-round RT-PCR of the TCR CDR3. TCRdb re-analysed the multiplex PCR reads in MiXCR, keeping a single row per CDR3 protein. The sample includes about 59,000 distinct CDR3 sequences, about 50% of them seen just once. The sample comes from a study of T cells in Graves' hyperthyroidism and ophthalmopathy.

The specimen was blood. The chain employs TRBV25-1 and TRBJ1-4, with 7 bases matching TRBD1. The clonotype comes from a woman aged 55 to 70 with Graves' ophthalmopathy. The DNA of the CDR3 is TGTGCCAGCAGTGATGGTCTGAGGGGGCGGGATGAAAAACTGTTTTTT. Amino acids: CASSDGLRGRDEKLFF.